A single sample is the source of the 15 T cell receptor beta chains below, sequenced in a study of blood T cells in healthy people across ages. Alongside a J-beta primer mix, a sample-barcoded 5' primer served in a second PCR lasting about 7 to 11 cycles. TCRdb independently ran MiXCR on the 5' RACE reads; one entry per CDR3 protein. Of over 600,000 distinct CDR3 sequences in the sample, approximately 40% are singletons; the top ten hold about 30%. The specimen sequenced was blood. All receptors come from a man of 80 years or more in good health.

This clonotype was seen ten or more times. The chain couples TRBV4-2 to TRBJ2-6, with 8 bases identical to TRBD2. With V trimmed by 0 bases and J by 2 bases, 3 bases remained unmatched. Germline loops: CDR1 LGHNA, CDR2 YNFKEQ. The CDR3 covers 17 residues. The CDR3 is CASSQDREGAGANVLTF. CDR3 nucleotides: TGTGCCAGCAGCCAAGATCGGGAGGGAGCTGGGGCCAACGTCCTGACTTTC.

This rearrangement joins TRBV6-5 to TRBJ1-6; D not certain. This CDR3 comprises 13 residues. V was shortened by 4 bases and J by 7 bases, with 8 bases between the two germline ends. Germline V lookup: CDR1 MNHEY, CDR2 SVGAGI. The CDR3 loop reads CASSFEGNSPLHF. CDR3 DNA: TGTGCCAGCAGTTTCGAGGGAAATTCACCCCTCCACTTT.

For the CDR3, the DNA is TGTGCCAGCAGCCAAGTCACCCAACAGGCGGCGGACGTTCAGTACTTC. Translation gives CASSQVTQQAADVQYF. V usage is TRBV4-2 and J usage is TRBJ2-4; a weak D match, TRBD1 (5 bases). CDR1 is LGHNA and CDR2 is YNFKEQ in the germline V gene. Trimming removed 1 base at V and 11 bases at J, with 21 bases between. This CDR3 comprises 16 residues.

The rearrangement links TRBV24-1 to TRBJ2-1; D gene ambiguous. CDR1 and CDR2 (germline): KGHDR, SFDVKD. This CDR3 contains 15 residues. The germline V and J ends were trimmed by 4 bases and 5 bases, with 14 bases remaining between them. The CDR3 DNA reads TGTGCCACCAGTGACATAATCACAAAGAACAATGAGCAGTTCTTC. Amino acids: CATSDIITKNNEQFF.

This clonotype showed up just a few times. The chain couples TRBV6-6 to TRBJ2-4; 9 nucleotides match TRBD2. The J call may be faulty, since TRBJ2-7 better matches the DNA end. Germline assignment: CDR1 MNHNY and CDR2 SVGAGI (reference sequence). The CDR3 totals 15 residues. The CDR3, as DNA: TGTGCCAGCAGTCCGCGGGGTAGCGGGAGAGGCGAGCAGTACTTC. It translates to CASSPRGSGRGEQYF.

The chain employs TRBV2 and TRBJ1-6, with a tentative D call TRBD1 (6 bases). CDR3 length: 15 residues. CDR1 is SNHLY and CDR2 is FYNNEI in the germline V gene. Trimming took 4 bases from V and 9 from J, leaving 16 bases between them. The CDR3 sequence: CASSGQAPPGSPLHF. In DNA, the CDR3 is TGTGCCAGCAGTGGACAGGCCCCACCAGGTTCACCCCTCCACTTT.

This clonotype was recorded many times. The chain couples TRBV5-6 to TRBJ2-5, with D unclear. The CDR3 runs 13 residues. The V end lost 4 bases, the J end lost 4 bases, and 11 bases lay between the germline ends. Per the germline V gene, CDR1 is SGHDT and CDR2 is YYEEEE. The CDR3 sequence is CASSPTMGETQYF. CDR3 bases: TGTGCCAGCAGCCCAACCATGGGAGAGACCCAGTACTTC. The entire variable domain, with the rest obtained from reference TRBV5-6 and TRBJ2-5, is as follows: DAGVTQSPTHLIKTRGQQVTLRCSPKSGHDTVSWYQQALGQGPQFIFQYYEEEERQRGNFPDRFSGHQFPNYSSELNVNALLLGDSALYLCASSPTMGETQYFGPGTRLLVL.

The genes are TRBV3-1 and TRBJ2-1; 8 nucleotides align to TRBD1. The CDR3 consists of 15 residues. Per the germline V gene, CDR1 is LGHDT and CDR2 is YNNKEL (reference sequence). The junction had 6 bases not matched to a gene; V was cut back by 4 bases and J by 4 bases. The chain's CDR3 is CASSPPGQEYNEQFF. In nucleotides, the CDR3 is TGTGCCAGCAGCCCTCCGGGACAGGAATACAATGAGCAGTTCTTC.

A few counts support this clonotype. CDR3 sequence: CSQQENYGYTF. In nucleotides, the CDR3 is TGCAGTCAACAGGAAAACTATGGCTACACCTTC. The chain is built from TRBV20-1 and TRBJ1-2; D may be TRBD1 (5 bases). The V gene's germline CDR1 is DFQATT and CDR2 SNEGSKA (reference sequence). V was clipped by 8 bases and J by 2 bases, with 9 bases between them. This CDR3 has 11 residues.

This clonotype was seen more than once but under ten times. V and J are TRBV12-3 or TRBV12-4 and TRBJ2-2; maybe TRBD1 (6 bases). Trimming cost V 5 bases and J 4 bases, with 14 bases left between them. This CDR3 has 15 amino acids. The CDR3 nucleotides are TGTGCCAGCAGTCCGAACACCAGGGGCACCGGGGAGCTGTTTTTT. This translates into CASSPNTRGTGELFF.

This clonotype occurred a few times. The CDR3 is CASTPRAGKTQYF. The CDR3 DNA sequence: TGTGCCAGCACACCGCGGGCCGGTAAGACCCAGTACTTC. The V gene is TRBV2, the J gene TRBJ2-5; D perhaps matches TRBD2 (5 bases). The CDR3 sequence is 13 residues long. The V and J ends lost 7 bases and 6 bases respectively, with 15 bases between them. Germline V CDR1 and CDR2: SNHLY, FYNNEI.

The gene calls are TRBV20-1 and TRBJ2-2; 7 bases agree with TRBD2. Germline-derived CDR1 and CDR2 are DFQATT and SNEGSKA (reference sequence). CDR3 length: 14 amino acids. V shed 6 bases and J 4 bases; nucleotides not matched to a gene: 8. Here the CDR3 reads CSARRRETTGELFF. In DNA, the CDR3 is TGCAGTGCCCGTAGGCGGGAGACCACCGGGGAGCTGTTTTTT.

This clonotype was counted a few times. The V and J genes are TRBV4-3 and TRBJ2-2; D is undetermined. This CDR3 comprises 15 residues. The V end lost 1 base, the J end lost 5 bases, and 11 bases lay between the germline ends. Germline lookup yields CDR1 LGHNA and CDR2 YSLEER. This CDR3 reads CASSQGVAGTGELFF. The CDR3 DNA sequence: TGCGCCAGCAGCCAAGGAGTAGCCGGTACCGGGGAGCTGTTTTTT.

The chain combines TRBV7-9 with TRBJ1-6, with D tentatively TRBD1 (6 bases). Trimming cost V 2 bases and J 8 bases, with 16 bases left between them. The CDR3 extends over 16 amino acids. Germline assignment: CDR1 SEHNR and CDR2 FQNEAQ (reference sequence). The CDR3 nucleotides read TGTGCCAGCAGCTTAACCGTAGGGGGGGTGGATTCACCCCTCCACTTT. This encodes CASSLTVGGVDSPLHF.

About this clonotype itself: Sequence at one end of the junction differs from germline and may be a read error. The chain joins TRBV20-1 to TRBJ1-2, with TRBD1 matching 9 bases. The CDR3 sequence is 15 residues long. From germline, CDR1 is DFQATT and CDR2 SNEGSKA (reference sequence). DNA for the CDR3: TGCAGTGCTAGAGGGGACAGGGCCTATAACTATGACTACACCTTC. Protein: CSARGDRAYNYDYTF.